Following are 27 T cell receptor beta chains from one sample sequenced in a study of T cells in Graves' hyperthyroidism and ophthalmopathy. RNA transcripts gave rise to amplified TCR beta CDR3 regions. RT-PCR in the first round (using the HTBI primer set) targeted the TCR CDR3. TCRdb passed the multiplex PCR reads through MiXCR, listing each CDR3 protein once. The sample lists some 370,000 distinct CDR3 sequences, 17% seen once, with 34% in the top ten. The sample taken for sequencing was blood. These receptor sequences come from a woman aged 25-40 years with Graves' hyperthyroidism that later progressed to Graves' ophthalmopathy.

In its sample, this clonotype was seen a few times. The V call is TRBV5-1, the J call TRBJ2-1; unclear D gene. The CDR3 sequence is 12 residues long. Germline loops: CDR1 SGHRS, CDR2 YFSETQ. Between the trimmed V and J ends, which lost 2 bases and 8 bases, there was a span of 8 bases. The CDR3 DNA reads as TGCGCCAGCAGCTTATCTAGATATGAGCAGTTCTTC. Amino acid sequence: CASSLSRYEQFF.

The chain couples TRBV20-1 to TRBJ2-7, with 8 bases matching TRBD1. The germline CDR1 and CDR2 sequences are DFQATT and SNEGSKA (reference sequence). Losses at the gene ends were 4 bases for V and 0 bases for J; bases not matched to a gene: 5. The CDR3 totals 14 residues. The CDR3 region is CSATRDRYSYEQYF. CDR3 coding DNA: TGCAGTGCTACCCGGGACAGGTACTCCTACGAGCAGTACTTC.

This clonotype has just a few counts. The chain links TRBV25-1 to TRBJ2-1; tentatively, D is TRBD1 (6 bases). This CDR3 spans 14 amino acids. Trimming took off 4 bases at V and 8 bases at J, with 15 bases between the two ends. CDR1 MGHDK and CDR2 SYGVNS come from the germline V gene. The CDR3 nucleotides read TGTGCCAGCAGTGCGTCCCGGGACATTCATGAGCAGTTCTTC. Translation gives CASSASRDIHEQFF.

This clonotype was found many times. The J gene is TRBJ2-1, the V gene TRBV6-1; 9 bases agree with TRBD2. This CDR3 is 17 amino acids long. Germline-derived CDR1 and CDR2 are MNHNS and SASEGT. Trimming removed 5 bases from V and 4 bases from J; junction bases left unmatched: 12. CDR3: CASSFRGSGSHYNEQFF. CDR3 DNA: TGTGCCAGCAGTTTCCGGGGTAGCGGGAGCCATTACAATGAGCAGTTCTTC.

This clonotype was counted ten times or more. The chain employs TRBV12-3 or TRBV12-4 and TRBJ2-5; TRBD2 matches 7 bases. V dropped 5 bases and J dropped 4; count of bases not matched to a gene: 7. The CDR3 loop spans 14 amino acids. Here the CDR3 reads CASSTLASGETQYF. The CDR3 DNA is TGTGCCAGCAGTACACTAGCGTCGGGAGAGACCCAGTACTTC.

At least ten counts were recorded for this clonotype. This chain connects TRBV5-1 to TRBJ2-1, with D perhaps matching TRBD1 or TRBD2 (5 bases each). The CDR3 sequence is 14 residues long. CDR1 SGHRS and CDR2 YFSETQ come from the germline V gene. V lost 5 bases and J 0 bases, leaving 9 bases between the germline ends. The CDR3 here is CASRAGSSYNEQFF. CDR3 DNA sequence: TGCGCCAGCAGGGCAGGGAGCTCCTACAATGAGCAGTTCTTC.

This chain connects TRBV5-1 to TRBJ2-7; no definite D call. The germline V and J ends were trimmed by 0 bases and 2 bases, with 9 bases remaining between them. Germline CDR1 is SGHRS and CDR2 is YFSETQ. The CDR3 runs 14 residues. This chain's CDR3 is CASSLGVGPYEQYF. CDR3 nucleotide sequence: TGCGCCAGCAGCTTGGGGGTGGGTCCCTACGAGCAGTACTTC.

The sample holds many counts of this clonotype. V and J are TRBV12-3 or TRBV12-4 and TRBJ2-7, with D possibly matching TRBD1 (5 bases). The CDR3 contains 14 residues. V shed 6 bases and J shed 1 base, with 13 bases lying between them. CDR3: CASREDIDSYEQYF. The CDR3 DNA follows: TGTGCCAGCAGAGAGGACATCGATTCCTACGAGCAGTACTTC.

This clonotype showed up many times. The chain combines TRBV27 with TRBJ2-5; 9 bases align to TRBD1. V shed 5 bases, J shed 5 bases, and the junction held 12 bases outside the gene matches. The CDR3 sequence is 16 residues long. Germline V lookup: CDR1 MNHEY, CDR2 SMNVEV (reference sequence). The CDR3 nucleotides are TGTGCCAGCAGTCCCGGGACAGGGAGGTGGAGGGAGACCCAGTACTTC. Its translation: CASSPGTGRWRETQYF.

This clonotype has ten or more counts. The gene calls are TRBV28 and TRBJ2-5; D not resolved. Germline V gives CDR1 MDHEN, CDR2 SYDVKM. The CDR3 loop spans 15 amino acids. V was pared by 3 bases and J by 6 bases, with 17 bases between. For the CDR3, the DNA is TGTGCCAGCAGTTTTAGGCTAAGGTCATCAAAGACCCAGTACTTC. It codes for CASSFRLRSSKTQYF.

This clonotype has ten or more counts. V and J are TRBV6-1 and TRBJ1-5; D possibly corresponds to TRBD1 (6 bases). Germline values: CDR1 MNHNS, CDR2 SASEGT. The CDR3 is 17 amino acids. The V end was cut by 3 bases, the J end by 5 bases, with 20 bases between. CDR3 bases: TGTGCCAGCAGTGATTTCCGTACAGGGCGGCTGGATCAGCCCCAGCATTTT. Translating it yields CASSDFRTGRLDQPQHF.

This clonotype has only a few counts. The rearrangement links TRBV29-1 to TRBJ2-1, with a possible D match to TRBD2 (7 bases). Germline lookup yields CDR1 SQVTM and CDR2 ANQGSEA. CDR3 length: 15 residues. Trimming took off 2 bases at V and 6 bases at J, with 17 bases between the two ends. CDR3 nucleotide sequence: TGCAGCGTTGAAAGGGGGGCAGGCGGGGGCAATGAGCAGTTCTTC. Amino acid sequence: CSVERGAGGGNEQFF.

In this sample, this clonotype turned up a few times. The CDR3 region has the DNA TGTGCCAGCACCCGAACAGGGTACGAGCCCCAGCATTTT. Its translation: CASTRTGYEPQHF. This chain connects TRBV6-1 to TRBJ1-5; tentative D call: TRBD1 (6 bases). This CDR3 has 13 amino acids. Trimming stripped 7 bases from V and 8 bases from J, with 15 bases between. Germline V lookup: CDR1 MNHNS, CDR2 SASEGT.

Concerning this clonotype: This may come from a read error, since a much larger clone is one base off. The rearrangement uses TRBV20-1 and TRBJ2-1; D uncertain. The V gene's germline CDR1 is DFQATT and CDR2 SNEGSKA (reference sequence). The CDR3 loop spans 13 amino acids. The germline V and J ends were trimmed by 1 base and 10 bases, with 14 bases remaining between them. The CDR3: CSARVHGRYEQFF. CDR3 DNA sequence: TGCAGTGCTAGAGTCCACGGCCGCTACGAGCAGTTCTTC.

This clonotype was seen at least ten times. This chain links TRBV7-8 with TRBJ2-3; D call uncertain. The CDR3 length is 14 residues. CDR1 is SGHVS and CDR2 is FQNEAQ in the germline V gene. V lost 3 bases, J lost 0 bases, and 7 bases lay in between. The chain's CDR3 is CASSLGQSTDTQYF. Written as DNA, the CDR3 is TGTGCCAGCAGCTTGGGCCAGAGCACAGATACGCAGTATTTT. The full variable domain, with the rest looked up from reference TRBV7-8 and TRBJ2-3, is GAGVSQSPRYKVAKRGQDVALRCDPISGHVSLFWYQQALGQGPEFLTYFQNEAQLDKSGLPSDRFFAERPEGSVSTLKIQRTQQEDSAVYLCASSLGQSTDTQYFGPGTRLTVL.

This clonotype was recorded only once. The chain links TRBV7-6 to TRBJ1-2; D is uncertain. The germline gives CDR1 SGHVS, CDR2 FNYEAQ. CDR3 length: 15 residues. V was cut by 1 base and J by 3 bases, with 12 bases left in between. CDR3 sequence (DNA): TGTGCCAGCAGCTTAGGGGCCGCTACTCACTATGGCTACACCTTC. Its protein product is CASSLGAATHYGYTF.

This clonotype was detected only a few times. The gene calls are TRBV10-2 and TRBJ2-5; TRBD1 is a possible D gene (5 bases). The V end lost 8 bases, the J end lost 5 bases, and 18 bases lay between the germline ends. The CDR3 sequence is 14 residues long. Germline lookup yields CDR1 WSHSY and CDR2 SAAADI. CDR3 in amino acids: CASGLQVAQETQYF. Written as DNA, the CDR3 is TGCGCCAGCGGGTTACAGGTGGCGCAGGAGACCCAGTACTTC.

This clonotype was counted at least ten times. The CDR3 DNA reads TGTGCCAGCAGTTCCCTCCGACCCACGCCGGGGTTGGATGAGCAGTTCTTC. Protein: CASSSLRPTPGLDEQFF. The chain has TRBV27 and TRBJ2-1; TRBD2 is a possible D gene (5 bases). The CDR3 runs to 17 residues. Between the trimmed V and J ends, which lost 4 bases and 8 bases, there was a span of 24 bases. Germline V CDR1 and CDR2: MNHEY, SMNVEV (reference sequence).

At least ten counts were recorded for this clonotype. V usage is TRBV27 and J usage is TRBJ1-2; D perhaps matches TRBD1 (5 bases). The CDR3 is made up of 14 amino acids. CDR1 MNHEY and CDR2 SMNVEV come from the germline V gene (reference sequence). The ends were cut back, 11 bases at V and 2 bases at J, with 18 bases in the middle. The DNA of the CDR3 is TGTGCCTCCAGTTATAGGCAGGGCAACTATGGCTACACCTTC. It translates to CASSYRQGNYGYTF.

This clonotype was seen a handful of times. Here the CDR3 DNA reads TGTGCCAGCAGCCTATCGGGAGAGGTAGCCAAAAACATTCAGTACTTC. Amino acid sequence: CASSLSGEVAKNIQYF. The V call is TRBV6-1, the J call TRBJ2-4, with D possibly matching TRBD2 (6 bases). Trimming pared 6 bases from V and 0 bases from J, leaving 15 bases between. Germline CDR1 is MNHNS and CDR2 is SASEGT. The CDR3 extends over 16 amino acids.

At least ten counts were recorded for this clonotype. The V call is TRBV2, the J call TRBJ1-2, with 8 positions matching TRBD1. Losses at the gene ends were 6 bases for V and 6 bases for J; bases not matched to a gene: 9. The CDR3 runs to 14 residues. The germline gives CDR1 SNHLY, CDR2 FYNNEI. In DNA, the CDR3 is TGTGCCAGCAGAGGTACAGGGGGAGTAGATGGCTACACCTTC. Its protein product is CASRGTGGVDGYTF.

In this sample, this clonotype turned up many times. The chain is built from TRBV6-5 and TRBJ2-2; 10 bases match TRBD1. This CDR3 has 17 amino acids. The germline V gene encodes CDR1 MNHEY and CDR2 SVGAGI. V shed 3 bases and J 3 bases; nucleotides not matched to a gene: 7. CDR3 nucleotide sequence: TGTGCCAGCAGTTATTCGAGGGGGACAGGGGACACCGGGGAGCTGTTTTTT. It yields the protein CASSYSRGTGDTGELFF.

This clonotype was detected only once. The final CDR3 position lacks the conserved phenylalanine or tryptophan, pointing to a likely read error. This chain joins TRBV7-9 and TRBJ1-2, with 11 bases fitting TRBD1. Germline CDR1 is SEHNR and CDR2 is FQNEAQ (reference sequence). V lost 3 bases to trimming and J lost 7 bases; unmatched junction nucleotides: 13. This CDR3 is 17 amino acids long. The CDR3 loop is CASSFSRTGGRIGGYTL. Here the CDR3 DNA reads TGTGCCAGCAGCTTTTCTCGGACAGGGGGCCGAATTGGTGGCTACACCCTC.

This sequence joins TRBV28 and TRBJ2-1, with a possible D match to TRBD2 (7 bases). CDR1 MDHEN and CDR2 SYDVKM come from the germline V gene. The CDR3 is 16 amino acids. Trimming took off 3 bases at V and 0 bases at J, with 12 bases between the two ends. CDR3 sequence: CASSLGGRSSYNEQFF. The DNA for the CDR3 is TGTGCCAGCAGTTTGGGGGGGCGGAGCTCCTACAATGAGCAGTTCTTC.

On this clonotype: At one end the junction does not follow the germline gene, possibly because of a read error. The rearrangement joins TRBV12-3 or TRBV12-4 to TRBJ1-4; D remains ambiguous. The CDR3 is made up of 14 amino acids. CDR3 protein: CSSSILWGREKLFF. The CDR3 DNA is TGTTCCAGCAGCATTCTCTGGGGAAGGGAAAAACTGTTTTTT.

The chain has TRBV30 and TRBJ2-5, with 9 bases matching TRBD2. After removal of 2 bases from V and 7 bases from J, the junction contained 8 bases not matched to a gene. CDR3 size: 14 residues. Per germline, CDR1 GTSNPN and CDR2 SVGIG (reference sequence). The CDR3, as DNA: TGTGCCTGGAGTAGCCTAGCGGGGTCGAGGACCCAGTACTTC. This encodes CAWSSLAGSRTQYF. Filled out from reference TRBV30 and TRBJ2-5, the complete variable domain reads SQTIHQWPATLVQPVGSPLSLECTVEGTSNPNLYWYRQAAGRGLQLLFYSVGIGQISSEVPQNLSASRPQDRQFILSSKKLLLSDSGFYLCAWSSLAGSRTQYFGPGTRLLVL.

Regarding this clonotype: This may be a read error, as it is one base from a much larger clone. The chain uses TRBV19 and TRBJ2-3; 12 bases are a match to TRBD2. The CDR3 totals 15 residues. The trim removed 5 bases at V and 6 bases at J, leaving 6 bases unmatched. Germline CDR1 is LNHDA and CDR2 is SQIVND (reference sequence). The CDR3 nucleotides are TGTGCCAGTAGTTCAGGACTAGCGGGAAGCGATACGCAGTATTTT. Its protein is CASSSGLAGSDTQYF.